Given below is one T cell receptor (beta chain) in context. Its antigen is still unknown. Genomic DNA templated the TCR beta VDJ and CDR3 profiling. TCRdb re-called the reads through MiXCR, storing one row per CDR3 protein. The sample consists of 120,000 or so distinct CDR3 sequences, about 40% of them appearing once. V was shortened by 6 bases and J by 5 bases, with 16 bases between the two germline ends. There are 14 residues in the CDR3. CD8+CD57+ cell expansion had been shown by flow cytometry in patients chosen for sequencing. Severe acquired aplastic anemia was diagnosed in all patients. The sample belongs to a study of CD8+CD57+ T cells in acquired aplastic anemia. Study information: Mean yield of DNA from sorted CD4+ and CD8+ cells was 3.2 ug.

Findings and caveats of the study: Any difference that existed in CD8+ Simpson's diversity between patients and controls was not significant.

The gene calls are TRBV12-3 or TRBV12-4 and TRBJ2-5, with no clear D. The clonotype comes from a human donor with aplastic anemia. Sequencing input: sorted CD4+, CD8+, or CD8+CD57+ T cells (not recorded which) from PBMCs. In DNA, the CDR3 is TGTGCCAGCAGCTTTACGGCAGCAGAGGAGACCCAGTACTTC. It translates to CASSFTAAEETQYF.